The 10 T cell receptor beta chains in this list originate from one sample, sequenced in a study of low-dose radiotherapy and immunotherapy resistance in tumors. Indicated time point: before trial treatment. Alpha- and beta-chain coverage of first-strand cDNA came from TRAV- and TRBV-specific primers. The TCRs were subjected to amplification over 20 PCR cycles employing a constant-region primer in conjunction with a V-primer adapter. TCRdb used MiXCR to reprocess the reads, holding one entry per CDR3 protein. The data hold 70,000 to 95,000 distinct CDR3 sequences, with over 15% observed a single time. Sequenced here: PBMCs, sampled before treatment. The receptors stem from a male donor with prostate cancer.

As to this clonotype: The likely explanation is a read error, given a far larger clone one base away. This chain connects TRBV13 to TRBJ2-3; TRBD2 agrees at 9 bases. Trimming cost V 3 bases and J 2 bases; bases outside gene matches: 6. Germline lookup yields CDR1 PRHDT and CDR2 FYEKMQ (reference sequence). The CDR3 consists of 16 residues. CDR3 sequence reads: CASSFLAGTTTDTQYF. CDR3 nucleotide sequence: TGTGCCAGCAGCTTCCTAGCGGGGACCACCACAGATACGCAGTATTTT.

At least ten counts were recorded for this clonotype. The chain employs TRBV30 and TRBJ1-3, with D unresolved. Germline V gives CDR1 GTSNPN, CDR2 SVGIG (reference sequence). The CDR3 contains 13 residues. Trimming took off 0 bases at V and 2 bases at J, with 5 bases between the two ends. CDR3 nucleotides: TGTGCCTGGAGTGTACAGACTGGAAACACCATATATTTT. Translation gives CAWSVQTGNTIYF.

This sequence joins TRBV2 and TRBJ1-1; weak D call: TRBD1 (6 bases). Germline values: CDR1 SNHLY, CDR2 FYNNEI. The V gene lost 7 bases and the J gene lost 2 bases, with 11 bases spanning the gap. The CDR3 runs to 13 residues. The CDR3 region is CASKGGGNTEAFF. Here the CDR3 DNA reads TGTGCCAGCAAAGGAGGGGGAAACACTGAAGCTTTCTTT.

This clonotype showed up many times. Here the CDR3 DNA reads TGCAGTGCTAGTACAACCTTAGCGGGGGGAACCTACGAGCAGTACTTC. This codes for CSASTTLAGGTYEQYF. The chain couples TRBV20-1 to TRBJ2-7; TRBD2 matches at 10 bases. After removal of 3 bases from V and 2 bases from J, the junction contained 10 bases not matched to a gene. The germline V gene encodes CDR1 DFQATT and CDR2 SNEGSKA (reference sequence). The CDR3 contains 16 residues.

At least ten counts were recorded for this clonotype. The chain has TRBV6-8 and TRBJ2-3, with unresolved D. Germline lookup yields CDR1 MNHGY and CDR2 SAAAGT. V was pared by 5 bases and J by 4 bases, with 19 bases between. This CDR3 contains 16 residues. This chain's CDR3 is CASSEVPSYVSDTQYF. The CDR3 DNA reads TGTGCCAGCAGTGAAGTTCCCTCCTACGTATCAGATACGCAGTATTTT.

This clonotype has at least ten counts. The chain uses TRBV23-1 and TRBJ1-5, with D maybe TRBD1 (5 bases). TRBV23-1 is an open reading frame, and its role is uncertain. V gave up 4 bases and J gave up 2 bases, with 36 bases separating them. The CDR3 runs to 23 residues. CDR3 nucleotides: TGCGCCAGCAGTCCGACTACCAGCGGGGCACCAGCGACCCGAGAGGATCGCAATCAGCCCCAGCATTTT. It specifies CASSPTTSGAPATREDRNQPQHF.

CDR3 in amino acids: CASSPLRASHEQYF. Written as DNA, the CDR3 is TGTGCCAGCAGCCCACTGAGGGCGTCCCACGAGCAGTACTTC. V gene TRBV11-3 combines with J gene TRBJ2-7; D is perhaps TRBD2 (5 bases). CDR1 and CDR2 (germline): SGHNT, YENEEA. This CDR3 has 14 amino acids. The V and J ends lost 5 bases and 5 bases respectively, with 16 bases between them. Based on the CDR3 plus reference TRBV11-3 and TRBJ2-7, the full variable domain is EAGVVQSPRYKIIEKKQPVAFWCNPISGHNTLYWYLQNLGQGPELLIRYENEEAVDDSQLPKDRFSAERLKGVDSTLKIQPAELGDSAVYLCASSPLRASHEQYFGPGTRLTVT.

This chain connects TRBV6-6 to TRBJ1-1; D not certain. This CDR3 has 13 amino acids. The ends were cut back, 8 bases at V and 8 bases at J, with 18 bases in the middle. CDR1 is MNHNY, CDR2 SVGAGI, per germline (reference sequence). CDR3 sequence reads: CASLRVAGGEAFF. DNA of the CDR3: TGTGCCAGCCTGCGGGTCGCGGGAGGAGAAGCTTTCTTT.

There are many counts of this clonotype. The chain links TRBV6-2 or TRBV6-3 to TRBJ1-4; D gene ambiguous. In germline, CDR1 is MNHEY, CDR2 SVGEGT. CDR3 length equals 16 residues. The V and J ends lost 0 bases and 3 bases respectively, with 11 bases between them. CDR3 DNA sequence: TGTGCCAGCAGTTACTCAGGACGGGGTCCTAATGAAAAACTGTTTTTT. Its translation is CASSYSGRGPNEKLFF.

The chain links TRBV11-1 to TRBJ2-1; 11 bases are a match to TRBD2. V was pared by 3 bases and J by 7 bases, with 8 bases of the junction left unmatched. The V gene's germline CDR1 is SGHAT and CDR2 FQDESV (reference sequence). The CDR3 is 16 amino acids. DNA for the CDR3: TGTGCCAGCAGCTTTGGTAGCGGGGGGGCAAAGAATGAGCAGTTCTTC. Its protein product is CASSFGSGGAKNEQFF.